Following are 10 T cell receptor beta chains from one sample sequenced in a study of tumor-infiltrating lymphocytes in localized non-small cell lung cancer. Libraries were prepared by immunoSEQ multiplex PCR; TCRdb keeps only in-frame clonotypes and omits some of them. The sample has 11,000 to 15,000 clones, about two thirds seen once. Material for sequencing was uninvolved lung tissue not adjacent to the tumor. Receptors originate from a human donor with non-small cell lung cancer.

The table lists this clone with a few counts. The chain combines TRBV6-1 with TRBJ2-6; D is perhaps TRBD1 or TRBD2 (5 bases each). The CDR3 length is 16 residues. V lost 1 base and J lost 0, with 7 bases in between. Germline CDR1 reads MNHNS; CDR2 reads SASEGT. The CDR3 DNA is TGTGCCAGCAGTGAAGTGAGGGGCTCTGGGGCCAACGTCCTGACTTTC. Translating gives CASSEVRGSGANVLTF.

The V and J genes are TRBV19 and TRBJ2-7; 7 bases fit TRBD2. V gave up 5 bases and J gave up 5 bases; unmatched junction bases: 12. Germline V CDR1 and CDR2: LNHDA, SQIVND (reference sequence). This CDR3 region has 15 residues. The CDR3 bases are TGTGCCAGTAGTCTCCGGACTAGTTCGGAGGACGAGCAGTACTTC. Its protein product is CASSLRTSSEDEQYF.

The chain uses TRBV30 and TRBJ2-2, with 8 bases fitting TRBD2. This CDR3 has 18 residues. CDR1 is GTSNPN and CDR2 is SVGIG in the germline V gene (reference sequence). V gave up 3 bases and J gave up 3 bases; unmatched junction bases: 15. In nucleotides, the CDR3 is TGTGCCTGGAGGGCCCGCGCTAGCGGGCGACTATACACCGGGGAGCTGTTTTTT. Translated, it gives CAWRARASGRLYTGELFF.

The CDR3, as DNA: TGTGCCAGCAGTGCCCAAGGGACCTACTTC. Translating gives CASSAQGTYF. This chain uses TRBV25-1 with TRBJ2-5, with D possibly called TRBD1 or TRBD2 (5 bases each). This CDR3 is built from 10 residues. V lost 4 bases and J 14 bases, leaving 11 bases between the germline ends. The germline CDR1 and CDR2 sequences are MGHDK and SYGVNS.

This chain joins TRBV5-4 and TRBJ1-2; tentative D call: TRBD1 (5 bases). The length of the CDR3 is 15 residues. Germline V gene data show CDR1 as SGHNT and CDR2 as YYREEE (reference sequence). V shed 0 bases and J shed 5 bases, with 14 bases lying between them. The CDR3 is CASSLELGVGYGYTF. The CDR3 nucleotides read TGTGCCAGCAGCTTGGAGCTGGGGGTCGGATATGGCTACACCTTC.

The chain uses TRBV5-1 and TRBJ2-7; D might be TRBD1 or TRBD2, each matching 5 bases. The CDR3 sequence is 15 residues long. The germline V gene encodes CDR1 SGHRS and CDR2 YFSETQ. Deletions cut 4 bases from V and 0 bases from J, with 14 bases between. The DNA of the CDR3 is TGCGCCAGCAGCCCCGATGAGGGGAGCTCCTACGAGCAGTACTTC. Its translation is CASSPDEGSSYEQYF.

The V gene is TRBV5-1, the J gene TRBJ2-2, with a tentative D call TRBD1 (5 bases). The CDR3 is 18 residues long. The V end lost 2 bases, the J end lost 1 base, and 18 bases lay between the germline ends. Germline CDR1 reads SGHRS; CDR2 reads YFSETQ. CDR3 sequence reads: CASSFKTWAGLNTGELFF. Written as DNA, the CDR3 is TGCGCCAGCAGCTTTAAAACGTGGGCAGGGCTGAACACCGGGGAGCTGTTTTTT.

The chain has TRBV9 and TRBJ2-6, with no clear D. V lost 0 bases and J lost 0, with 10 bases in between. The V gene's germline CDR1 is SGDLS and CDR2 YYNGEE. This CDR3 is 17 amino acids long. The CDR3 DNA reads TGTGCCAGCAGCGTAGAAGACTTCTCCTCTGGGGCCAACGTCCTGACTTTC. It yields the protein CASSVEDFSSGANVLTF. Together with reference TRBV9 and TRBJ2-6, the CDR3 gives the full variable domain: DSGVTQTPKHLITATGQRVTLRCSPRSGDLSVYWYQQSLDQGLQFLIQYYNGEERAKGNILERFSAQQFPDLHSELNLSSLELGDSALYFCASSVEDFSSGANVLTFGAGSRLTVL.

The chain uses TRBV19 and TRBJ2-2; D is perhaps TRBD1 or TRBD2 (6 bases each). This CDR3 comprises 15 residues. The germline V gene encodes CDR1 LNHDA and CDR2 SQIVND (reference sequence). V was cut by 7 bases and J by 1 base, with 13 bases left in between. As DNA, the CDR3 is TGTGCCAGTATGGAGGGGGGACGGAACACCGGGGAGCTGTTTTTT. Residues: CASMEGGRNTGELFF.

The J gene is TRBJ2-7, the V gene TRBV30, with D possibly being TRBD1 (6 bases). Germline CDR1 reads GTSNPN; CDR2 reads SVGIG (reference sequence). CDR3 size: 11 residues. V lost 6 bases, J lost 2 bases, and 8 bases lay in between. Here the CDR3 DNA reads TGTGCCTGCAGGGGACCCTACGAGCAGTACTTC. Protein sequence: CACRGPYEQYF.